Described below is a single TCR beta chain sequence and its context. The participants were between about 18 and 100 years old and came from roughly 25 US areas. Cohort placement rested on clinical history that participants reported themselves. The source of the sample is a study of blood T cell repertoires in COVID-19. Background on the study: COVID-19 samples collected from the United States, Italy and Spain covered acute and convalescent phases.

Per the germline V gene, CDR1 is SGHTA and CDR2 is FQGNSA. V lost 3 bases, J lost 4 bases, and 12 bases lay in between. The CDR3 spans 14 residues. Study processing details: Reference gene primers were amplified, and this amplification served to estimate nucleated cell counts. The table came from immunoSEQ multiplex PCR; TCRdb's copy has only in-frame clones and leaves some out. Clone size and the V and J calls come from that table; the DNA yielded D and trimming. The sample lists approximately 230,000 clones; about 86% were seen once. The V and J genes are TRBV7-2 and TRBJ1-1; D is undetermined. The sample comprised PBMCs or T cells enriched from blood (not recorded which). The TCR comes from a woman aged 45 to 65 with acute COVID-19. The CDR3, as DNA: TGTGCCAGCAGCTTTTGGGAGAAAGGCACTGAAGCTTTCTTT. Translated: CASSFWEKGTEAFF.